Following are 24 T cell receptor beta chains from one sample sequenced in a study of blood T cell repertoires in COVID-19. Clones were sequenced by immunoSEQ multiplex PCR, and TCRdb holds only the in-frame ones, with some missing. The sample has about 260,000 clones, approximately 91% seen once. Sequencing was done on a sample of peripheral blood. These receptors all stem from a human donor in a cohort sampled during active COVID-19.

The genes are TRBV20-1 and TRBJ2-7, with TRBD1 matching over 8 bases. The junction had 6 bases not matched to a gene; V was cut back by 3 bases and J by 2 bases. The CDR3 runs to 14 residues. In germline, CDR1 is DFQATT, CDR2 SNEGSKA (reference sequence). The CDR3 nucleotides read TGCAGTGCTAGTGAGGGGGACAGGACCTACGAGCAGTACTTC. Amino acids: CSASEGDRTYEQYF.

The V gene is TRBV7-2, the J gene TRBJ1-1; D unresolved. This CDR3 region has 18 residues. V was clipped by 3 bases and J by 0 bases, with 20 bases between them. In germline, CDR1 is SGHTA, CDR2 FQGNSA. The CDR3 loop reads CASSLALKRGNMNTEAFF. CDR3 nucleotides: TGTGCCAGCAGCTTGGCGCTGAAGAGAGGGAATATGAACACTGAAGCTTTCTTT.

The gene calls are TRBV19 and TRBJ2-6; no clear D. Trimming took off 8 bases at V and 4 bases at J, with 3 bases between the two ends. Germline V lookup: CDR1 LNHDA, CDR2 SQIVND (reference sequence). This CDR3 contains 11 residues. The CDR3 bases are TGTGCCAGTTCGGGGGCCAACGTCCTGACTTTC. Amino acids: CASSGANVLTF. The variable domain in full, with the rest retrieved from reference TRBV19 and TRBJ2-6, is DGGITQSPKYLFRKEGQNVTLSCEQNLNHDAMYWYRQDPGQGLRLIYYSQIVNDFQKGDIAEGYSVSREKKESFPLTVTSAQKNPTAFYLCASSGANVLTFGAGSRLTVL.

The chain is built from TRBV5-1 and TRBJ2-3; 8 nucleotides align to TRBD2. Germline V gives CDR1 SGHRS, CDR2 YFSETQ. Trimming removed 5 bases from V and 6 bases from J; junction bases left unmatched: 11. The CDR3 spans 15 residues. The CDR3 nucleotides are TGCGCCAGCAGTCCGACTAGCGTCGGCATGGATACGCAGTATTTT. It translates to CASSPTSVGMDTQYF.

V gene TRBV29-1 combines with J gene TRBJ1-2; D is possibly TRBD1 (5 bases). With 3 bases removed from V and 0 bases from J, the gap between germline ends came to 11 bases. Germline CDR1 and CDR2: SQVTM and ANQGSEA. This CDR3 spans 14 amino acids. CDR3 sequence: CSVDQGLANYGYTF. The CDR3 coding sequence is TGCAGCGTTGACCAGGGCTTAGCTAACTATGGCTACACCTTC.

This clone was counted a single time. The chain is built from TRBV10-2 and TRBJ1-4, with a tentative D call TRBD1 (6 bases). The CDR3 runs to 13 residues. CDR1 and CDR2 (germline): WSHSY, SAAADI. Trimming removed 7 bases at V and 5 bases at J, with 11 bases between. The CDR3 loop reads CASTQGGNEKLFF. The CDR3 coding sequence is TGCGCCAGCACACAGGGTGGGAATGAAAAACTGTTTTTT.

V and J are TRBV25-1 and TRBJ2-7, with D tentatively TRBD2 (5 bases). This CDR3 is built from 13 residues. Germline CDR1 reads MGHDK; CDR2 reads SYGVNS. V lost 4 bases and J 9 bases, leaving 16 bases between the germline ends. The CDR3 region has the DNA TGTGCCAGCAGTGTTGGACTCAGATCGGGGCAGTACTTC. Translating gives CASSVGLRSGQYF.

The J gene is TRBJ1-4, the V gene TRBV6-2 or TRBV6-3; a weak D match, TRBD1 (6 bases). V shed 6 bases and J shed 8 bases, with 19 bases lying between them. The CDR3 sequence is 15 residues long. Germline V gene sequence: CDR1 MNHEY, CDR2 SVGEGT. CDR3 region: CASSPAGAGEEKLFF. The CDR3 DNA reads as TGTGCCAGCAGCCCCGCTGGGGCAGGGGAAGAAAAACTGTTTTTT.

The V gene is TRBV5-1, the J gene TRBJ1-1; 11 nucleotides line up with TRBD1. The CDR3 consists of 17 residues. Germline V lookup: CDR1 SGHRS, CDR2 YFSETQ. V dropped 0 bases and J dropped 5; count of bases not matched to a gene: 9. CDR3: CASSLGTGGLRRTEAFF. The CDR3 DNA sequence: TGCGCCAGCAGCTTGGGGACAGGGGGCTTGCGGAGGACTGAAGCTTTCTTT.

The chain uses TRBV7-8 and TRBJ1-2; 7 bases are a match to TRBD1. Trimming took 4 bases from V and 0 from J; bases not matched to a gene: 8. This CDR3 contains 16 residues. Per the germline V gene, CDR1 is SGHVS and CDR2 is FQNEAQ. DNA for the CDR3: TGTGCCAGCAGCTCCAGAGACAGGGCGGCTAACTATGGCTACACCTTC. Translation: CASSSRDRAANYGYTF. Looking up the rest from reference TRBV7-8 and TRBJ1-2 gives the full variable domain: GAGVSQSPRYKVAKRGQDVALRCDPISGHVSLFWYQQALGQGPEFLTYFQNEAQLDKSGLPSDRFFAERPEGSVSTLKIQRTQQEDSAVYLCASSSRDRAANYGYTFGSGTRLTVV.

As concerns this clone: The same CDR3 is also encoded by other DNA sequences in this sample. The chain carries TRBV7-9 and TRBJ1-4; maybe TRBD1 (6 bases). V was cut by 1 base and J by 2 bases, with 8 bases left in between. Per the germline V gene, CDR1 is SEHNR and CDR2 is FQNEAQ (reference sequence). The CDR3 contains 15 residues. CDR3 residues: CASSLETGTNEKLFF. The CDR3 DNA is TGTGCCAGCAGCTTAGAAACAGGGACTAATGAAAAACTGTTTTTT. Variable domain in full (rest from reference TRBV7-9 and TRBJ1-4): DTGVSQNPRHKITKRGQNVTFRCDPISEHNRLYWYRQTLGQGPEFLTYFQNEAQLEKSRLLSDRFSAERPKGSFSTLEIQRTEQGDSAMYLCASSLETGTNEKLFFGSGTQLSVL.

The chain employs TRBV6-2 or TRBV6-3 and TRBJ1-2; 7 nucleotides agree with TRBD1. The CDR3 runs to 12 residues. Germline V CDR1 and CDR2: MNHEY, SVGEGT. V dropped 2 bases and J dropped 7; count of bases not matched to a gene: 1. The CDR3 region has the DNA TGTGCCAGCAGTTACACAGGGGCTGGCTACACCTTC. Its protein product is CASSYTGAGYTF.

This clone was counted a single time. This chain uses TRBV4-3 with TRBJ1-6; the D gene is possibly TRBD1 (6 bases). CDR1 is LGHNA, CDR2 YSLEER, per germline. Trimming removed 3 bases at V and 10 bases at J, with 13 bases between. This CDR3 region has 14 residues. CDR3 nucleotide sequence: TGCGCCAGCAGCCAGGATCGGGACAAATCACCCCTCCACTTT. It encodes CASSQDRDKSPLHF.

V and J are TRBV19 and TRBJ1-6, with 7 bases matching TRBD1. CDR1 and CDR2 from the germline V gene are LNHDA and SQIVND (reference sequence). The junction had 6 bases not matched to a gene; V was cut back by 2 bases and J by 8 bases. The CDR3 is made up of 15 amino acids. The DNA of the CDR3 is TGTGCCAGTAGTATACTCGGCAGGGGGGATTCACCCCTCCACTTT. Amino acid sequence: CASSILGRGDSPLHF. The variable domain in full, with the rest retrieved from reference TRBV19 and TRBJ1-6, is DGGITQSPKYLFRKEGQNVTLSCEQNLNHDAMYWYRQDPGQGLRLIYYSQIVNDFQKGDIAEGYSVSREKKESFPLTVTSAQKNPTAFYLCASSILGRGDSPLHFGNGTRLTVT.

The chain recombines TRBV28 with TRBJ2-7; 8 bases are a match to TRBD2. Germline V lookup: CDR1 MDHEN, CDR2 SYDVKM. The V gene end was trimmed by 5 bases and the J gene end by 5 bases; junction bases not matched to a gene: 11. CDR3 length: 15 amino acids. The CDR3 nucleotides are TGTGCCAGCAGTCTTCCAGCGGGAGAGGGTAACGAGCAGTACTTC. Amino acids: CASSLPAGEGNEQYF.

The gene calls are TRBV28 and TRBJ2-7; 7 positions match TRBD1. V gave up 6 bases and J gave up 2 bases; unmatched junction bases: 19. The CDR3 sequence is 18 residues long. Germline V gene data show CDR1 as MDHEN and CDR2 as SYDVKM. The CDR3 bases are TGTGCCAGCAGCCGCGTGGGGATAAGACAGGGCCGACCCTACGAGCAGTACTTC. The encoded protein is CASSRVGIRQGRPYEQYF.

The rearrangement uses TRBV28 and TRBJ2-7, with 9 positions matching TRBD1. The CDR3 extends over 14 amino acids. Germline trimming cut 3 bases from V and 7 bases from J; bases unmatched to any gene: 7. Germline CDR1 reads MDHEN; CDR2 reads SYDVKM. The CDR3 bases are TGTGCCAGCAGTTTCCCCGGGACAGGGAATGAGCAGTACTTC. Its protein product is CASSFPGTGNEQYF. Supplemented by reference TRBV28 and TRBJ2-7, the full variable domain reads DVKVTQSSRYLVKRTGEKVFLECVQDMDHENMFWYRQDPGLGLRLIYFSYDVKMKEKGDIPEGYSVSREKKERFSLILESASTNQTSMYLCASSFPGTGNEQYFGPGTRLTVT.

The chain recombines TRBV27 with TRBJ1-4, with D perhaps matching TRBD1 (5 bases). This CDR3 is built from 15 residues. With 9 bases removed from V and 8 bases from J, the gap between germline ends came to 22 bases. Germline loops: CDR1 MNHEY, CDR2 SMNVEV (reference sequence). The CDR3 DNA follows: TGTGCCAGTCGGACTTTAGGAGGGGTTTCGGAAAAACTGTTTTTT. It translates to CASRTLGGVSEKLFF.

J is TRBJ1-1 and V is TRBV7-2, with D unresolved. Germline-derived CDR1 and CDR2 are SGHTA and FQGNSA. The CDR3 runs 12 residues. Trimming shortened V by 2 bases and J by 9 bases, and 10 bases separated the two germline ends. CDR3 in DNA: TGTGCCAGCAGCTTAACAAGTCCCAAAGCTTTCTTT. It specifies CASSLTSPKAFF.

The chain employs TRBV4-3 and TRBJ1-6; 8 bases agree with TRBD1. The V gene end was trimmed by 3 bases and the J gene end by 10 bases; junction bases not matched to a gene: 8. Germline V gene lookup returns CDR1 LGHNA and CDR2 YSLEER. The CDR3 covers 15 residues. The CDR3 DNA follows: TGCGCCAGCAGCCAGCTAGACAGGGGAGGGTCACCCCTCCACTTT. It specifies CASSQLDRGGSPLHF.

This chain connects TRBV11-3 to TRBJ2-7; D remains unclear. Germline values: CDR1 SGHNT, CDR2 YENEEA. Trimming took off 2 bases at V and 2 bases at J, with 7 bases between the two ends. The CDR3 runs 13 residues. The CDR3 loop reads CASSLNSPYEQYF. The DNA for the CDR3 is TGTGCCAGCAGCTTAAATAGCCCCTACGAGCAGTACTTC.

The chain couples TRBV9 to TRBJ1-6, with TRBD1 as a possible D gene (5 bases). V was pared by 5 bases and J by 5 bases, with 14 bases between. The CDR3 is 15 residues long. CDR1 SGDLS and CDR2 YYNGEE come from the germline V gene. The chain's CDR3 is CASRGTPTNNSPLHF. In DNA, the CDR3 is TGTGCCAGCAGAGGGACTCCGACAAATAATTCACCCCTCCACTTT.

The V and J genes are TRBV11-1 and TRBJ2-7; no reliable D call. V shed 3 bases and J shed 2 bases, with 14 bases lying between them. This CDR3 region has 15 residues. Per the germline V gene, CDR1 is SGHAT and CDR2 is FQDESV (reference sequence). The CDR3: CASSLYIGSTYEQYF. CDR3 DNA: TGTGCCAGCAGCTTGTATATCGGTAGTACCTACGAGCAGTACTTC.

The chain's CDR3 is CASSQDVTGSGEQYF. CDR3 sequence (DNA): TGTGCCAGCAGCCAAGATGTAACAGGATCAGGCGAGCAGTACTTC. The gene calls are TRBV3-1 (or the pseudogene TRBV3-2) and TRBJ2-7; D is possibly TRBD1 (5 bases). The CDR3 runs 15 residues. Trimming removed 0 bases from V and 6 bases from J, with 15 bases in between. The germline gives CDR1 LGHDT, CDR2 YNNKEL (reference sequence).